The clone carrying this TCR beta chain showed up just a few times. Its antigen is unidentified. The CDR3 sequence is 14 residues long. From germline, CDR1 is LNHDA and CDR2 SQIVND (reference sequence). The ends lost 3 bases at V and 0 bases at J; junction bases unmatched: 0. cDNA carried unique molecular identifiers, and a universal primer site was added by template switching. TCRdb used MiXCR to reprocess the 5' RACE reads, holding one entry per CDR3 protein. The data contain some 330,000 distinct CDR3 sequences, 7% to 9.5% of them singletons. These data originate in a study of identical twins. Study results and limitations: Fewer insertions were carried by abundant cord blood beta clonotypes, but none was seen in memory repertoires. Twins' surplus sharing was weaker for beta out-of-frame sequences.

Healthy Caucasian donors formed the entire cohort. The TCR sequence derives from a woman in her forties or fifties in good health. The V and J genes are TRBV19 and TRBJ1-1; 8 bases match TRBD1. The sequencing sample was made of naive T cells sorted from blood. CDR3 protein: CASSMGQVNTEAFF. DNA for the CDR3: TGTGCCAGTAGTATGGGACAGGTGAACACTGAAGCTTTCTTT.